This T cell receptor beta chain was retrieved from a study of cytomegalovirus exposure and HLA in healthy donors. Study-level findings and limits: Later, TCR association rates were found to vary by HLA locus, highest for DRB1 and lowest for HLA-C. The dataset shows that most TCR sequences were rare, while some public TCRs occurred in many donors. An Asian-associated ancestry cluster reportedly showed fewer N-insertions than the roughly 670-donor mean in a later analysis. Later genetic work tied a missense DCLRE1C variant to beta-chain V and J trimming.

The PCR was carried out with 60 Vbeta primers and 13 Jbeta primers. Sequencing used immunoSEQ multiplex PCR; TCRdb keeps in-frame clones, though not all of them. This table holds 40,000 to 45,000 clones, 51% found once. On this clone itself: Its antigen remains unknown.

Germline loops: CDR1 WNHNN, CDR2 SYGVQD (reference sequence). The CDR3 extends over 15 amino acids. V lost 6 bases and J 6 bases, leaving 15 bases between the germline ends. The rearrangement uses TRBV10-1 and TRBJ2-6, with D tentatively TRBD1 (5 bases). The sequence was collected from a man aged 60-69 years in good health and CMV-seronegative. The specimen was PBMCs. The CDR3 coding sequence is TGCGCCAGCAGACTCCAGGGCTCCGTGGCCAACGTCCTGACTTTC. Residues: CASRLQGSVANVLTF.